In this sample, the clone carrying this T cell receptor (beta chain) turned up once. These data originate in a study of blood T cell repertoires in COVID-19. Background on the study: Nucleic acid was either cDNA or gDNA, and it came from T cells, B-cell-depleted T cells, or PBMCs.

Per the original methods: Nucleated cell counts were estimated from reference gene primer amplification. Using immunoSEQ multiplex PCR, the repertoire was profiled, and TCRdb retains in-frame clones only, with some absent. The V and J calls and clone size were taken over from that table, and D and trimming were inferred from the DNA. There are 200,000 to 250,000 clones in the sample; approximately 80% occur only once, and around 2% lies in the top ten. Cohort 3 donors were reported recovered after two negative PCRs, clearance, or symptom resolution. This clonotype originated in a man in his sixties who had recovered from COVID-19. The source material was PBMCs or T cells enriched from blood (not recorded which).

The CDR3 loop reads CAIRPADSGNTIYF. As DNA, the CDR3 is TGTGCCATCAGGCCGGCGGACTCTGGAAACACCATATATTTT. The chain has TRBV10-3 and TRBJ1-3; no clear D. Trimming took off 6 bases at V and 0 bases at J, with 9 bases between the two ends. CDR3 length equals 14 residues. Germline V gene sequence: CDR1 ENHRY, CDR2 SYGVKD.